This T cell receptor beta chain was identified in a study of cytomegalovirus exposure and HLA in healthy donors. Findings and caveats of the study: As a later analysis revealed, the rate of TCR association differed by HLA locus, with DRB1 most and HLA-C fewest.

Germline V gene sequence: CDR1 MNHEY, CDR2 SMNVEV (reference sequence). The CDR3 is 13 residues long. The V gene end was trimmed by 9 bases and the J gene end by 6 bases; junction bases not matched to a gene: 7. With 60 Vbeta and 13 Jbeta primers, the PCR was carried out. Clones were sequenced by immunoSEQ multiplex PCR, and TCRdb holds only the in-frame ones, with some missing. The repertoire includes 110,000 to 150,000 clones, 82% of them detected once, and roughly 3.4% sits in the top ten. A note on this clone: Its target is unknown.

The source material was PBMCs. The V and J genes are TRBV27 and TRBJ2-1; TRBD2 agrees at 8 bases. The receptor was derived from a man aged 18 to 30 in good health and CMV-seropositive. CDR3 bases: TGTGCCAGTGGGACTAGTTACTCCAATGAGCAGTTCTTC. It specifies CASGTSYSNEQFF.